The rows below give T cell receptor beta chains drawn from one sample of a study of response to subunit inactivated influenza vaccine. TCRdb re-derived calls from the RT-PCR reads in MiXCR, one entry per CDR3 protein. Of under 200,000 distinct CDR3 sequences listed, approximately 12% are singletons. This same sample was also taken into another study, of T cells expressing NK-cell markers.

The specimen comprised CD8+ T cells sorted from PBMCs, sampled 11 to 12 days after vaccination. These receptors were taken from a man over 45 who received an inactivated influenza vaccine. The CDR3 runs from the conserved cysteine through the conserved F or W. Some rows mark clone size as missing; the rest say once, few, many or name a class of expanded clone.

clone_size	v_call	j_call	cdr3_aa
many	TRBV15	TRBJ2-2	CATSIDRADGELFF
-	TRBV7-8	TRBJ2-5	CASSFYNRDQETQYF
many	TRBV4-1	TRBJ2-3	CASSQGGRDSDTQYF
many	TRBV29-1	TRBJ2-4	CSVPGQKNIQYF
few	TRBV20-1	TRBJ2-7	CSARDEEREVYEQYF
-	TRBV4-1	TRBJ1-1	CASSQTTLNTEAFF
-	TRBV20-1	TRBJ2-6	CSARGHTGIYSGANVLTF
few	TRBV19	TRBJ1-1	CASSKGMNTEAFF
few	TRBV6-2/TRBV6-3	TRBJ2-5	CASTFPQETQYF
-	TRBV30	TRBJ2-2	CAWSGWAGRKMAGTGELFF
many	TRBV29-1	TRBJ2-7	CSVEGGQGYEQYF
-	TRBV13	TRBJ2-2	CASSLTGLENTGELFF
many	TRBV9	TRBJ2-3	CASSVVAASTDTQYF
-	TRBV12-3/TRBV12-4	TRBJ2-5	CATRTWGWETQYF
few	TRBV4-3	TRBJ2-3	CASSLVRGDTQYF
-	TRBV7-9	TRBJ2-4	CASSPRTGGNIQYF
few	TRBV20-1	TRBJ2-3	CSARDLSMGTDTQYF
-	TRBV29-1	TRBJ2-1	CSVTEGTVDQFF
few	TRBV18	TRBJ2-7	CASSPKYEQYF
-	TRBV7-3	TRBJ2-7	CASSLAGGSSYEQYF
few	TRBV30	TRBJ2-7	CAWSVGVGQGTYEQYF
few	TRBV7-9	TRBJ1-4	CASSLWAEGNEKLFF
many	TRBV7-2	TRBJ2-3	CASSYFTDTQYF
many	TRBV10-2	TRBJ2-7	CASSESSPYEQYF
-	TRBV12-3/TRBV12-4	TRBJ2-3	CASSFSQLAGETDTQYF
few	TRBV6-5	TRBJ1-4	CASRYSRWIGSTNEKLFF
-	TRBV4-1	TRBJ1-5	CASSQVPGYSNQPQHF
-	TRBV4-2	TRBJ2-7	CASSQRGAVYEQYF
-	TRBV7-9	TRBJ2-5	CASSLSGGLIETQYF
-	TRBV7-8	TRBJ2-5	CASSTGTGYQETQYF
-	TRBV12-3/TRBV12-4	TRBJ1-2	CASSPGTGWDGYTF
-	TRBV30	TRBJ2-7	CAWSFGTGAYEQYF
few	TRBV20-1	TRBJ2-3	CSAPAGGPGDTQYF
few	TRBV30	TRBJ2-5	CAWSVSTGSETQYF
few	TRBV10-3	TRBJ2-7	CAISEPGTFYEQYF